This T cell receptor (beta chain) stems from a study of blood T cell repertoires in COVID-19. In the study overall: Sites across the United States, Italy and Spain contributed samples from acute and convalescent COVID-19. PBMCs, B-cell-depleted T cells, or T cells provided the cDNA or gDNA that made up the material.

How the authors handled the data: Amplified reference gene primers provided the basis for estimating nucleated cell counts. TCRdb's copy holds only in-frame clones and misses some; the assay was immunoSEQ multiplex PCR. V and J calls and clone size are given by that table; D and trimming were obtained from the DNA. The repertoire has approximately 100,000 clones, approximately 84% of them found once; the top ten carry 26%. Trimming shortened V by 2 bases and J by 1 base, and 8 bases separated the two germline ends. The germline V gene has CDR1 MNHEY and CDR2 SVGAGI. This CDR3 is built from 14 residues.

The chain is built from TRBV6-5 and TRBJ1-1, with TRBD1 as a possible D gene (5 bases). Sequencing was carried out using peripheral blood. The source of this sequence is a man aged 60 to 75 with acute or convalescent COVID-19. The CDR3 DNA is TGTGCCAGCAGTTACAGCAGGGAGAACACTGAAGCTTTCTTT. It specifies CASSYSRENTEAFF.